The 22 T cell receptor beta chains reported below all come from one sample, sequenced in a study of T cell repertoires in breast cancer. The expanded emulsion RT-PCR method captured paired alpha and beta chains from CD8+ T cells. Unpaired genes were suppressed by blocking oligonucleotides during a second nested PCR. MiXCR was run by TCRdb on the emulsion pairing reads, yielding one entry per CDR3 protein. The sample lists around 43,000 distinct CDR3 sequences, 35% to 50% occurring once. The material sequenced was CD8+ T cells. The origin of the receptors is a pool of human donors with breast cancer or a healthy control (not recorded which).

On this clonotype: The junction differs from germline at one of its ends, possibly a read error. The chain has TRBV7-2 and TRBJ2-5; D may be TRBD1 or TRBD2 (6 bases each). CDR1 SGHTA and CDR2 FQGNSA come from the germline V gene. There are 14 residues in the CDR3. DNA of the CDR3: TGTGCCAGCAGCTGGGGGCCCGTTGGGGGGACCCAGCACTTC. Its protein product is CASSWGPVGGTQHF.

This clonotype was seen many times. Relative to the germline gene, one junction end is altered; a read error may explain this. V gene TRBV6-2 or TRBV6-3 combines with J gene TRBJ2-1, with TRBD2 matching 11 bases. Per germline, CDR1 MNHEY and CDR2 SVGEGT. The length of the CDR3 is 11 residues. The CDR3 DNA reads TGCGGTAGCGGGAGGGGTAATGAGCAGTTCTTC. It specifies CGSGRGNEQFF.

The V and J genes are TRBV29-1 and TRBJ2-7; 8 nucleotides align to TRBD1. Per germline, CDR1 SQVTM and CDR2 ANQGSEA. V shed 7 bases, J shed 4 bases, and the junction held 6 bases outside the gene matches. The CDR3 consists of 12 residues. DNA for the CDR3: TGCAGCGCCCGACAGGGGCGATACGAGCAGTACTTC. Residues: CSARQGRYEQYF.

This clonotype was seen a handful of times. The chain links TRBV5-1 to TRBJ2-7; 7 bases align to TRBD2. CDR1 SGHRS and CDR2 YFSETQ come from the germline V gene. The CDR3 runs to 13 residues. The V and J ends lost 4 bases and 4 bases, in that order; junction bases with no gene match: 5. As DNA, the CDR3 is TGCGCCAGCAGCCTGGTGGGGGGGTACGAGCAGTACTTC. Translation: CASSLVGGYEQYF.

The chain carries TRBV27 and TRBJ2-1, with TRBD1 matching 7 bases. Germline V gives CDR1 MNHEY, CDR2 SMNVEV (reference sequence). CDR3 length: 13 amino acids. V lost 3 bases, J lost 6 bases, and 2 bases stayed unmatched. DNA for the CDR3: TGTGCCAGCAGTTTTGCAGGGGGCAATGAGCAGTTCTTC. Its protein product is CASSFAGGNEQFF.

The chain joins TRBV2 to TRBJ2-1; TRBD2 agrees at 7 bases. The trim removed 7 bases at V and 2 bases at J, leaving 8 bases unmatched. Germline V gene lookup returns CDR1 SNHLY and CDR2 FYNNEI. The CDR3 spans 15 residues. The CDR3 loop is CASTQAGVTYNEQFF. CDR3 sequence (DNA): TGTGCCAGCACCCAGGCGGGGGTTACCTACAATGAGCAGTTCTTC.

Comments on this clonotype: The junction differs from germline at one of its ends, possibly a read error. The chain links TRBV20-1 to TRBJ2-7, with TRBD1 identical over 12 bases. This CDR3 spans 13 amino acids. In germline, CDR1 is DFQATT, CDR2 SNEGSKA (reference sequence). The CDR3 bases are TGCAGTGCTTCCGGGACAGGGGGCTACGAGCAGCACTTC. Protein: CSASGTGGYEQHF.

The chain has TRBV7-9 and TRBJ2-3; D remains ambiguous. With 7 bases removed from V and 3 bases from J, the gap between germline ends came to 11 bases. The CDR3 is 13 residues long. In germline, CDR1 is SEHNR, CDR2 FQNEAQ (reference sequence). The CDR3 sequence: CASTLPGTDTQYF. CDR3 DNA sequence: TGTGCCAGCACCTTGCCTGGAACAGATACGCAGTATTTT.

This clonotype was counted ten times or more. The CDR3 sequence: CASSEGSGTNTDTQYF. The CDR3 region has the DNA TGTGCCAGCAGTGAGGGTAGCGGGACTAACACAGATACGCAGTATTTT. V gene TRBV2 combines with J gene TRBJ2-3; 8 nucleotides align to TRBD2. Trimming cost V 3 bases and J 2 bases; bases outside gene matches: 7. Per germline, CDR1 SNHLY and CDR2 FYNNEI. This CDR3 comprises 16 residues. Complete variable domain (other parts from reference TRBV2 and TRBJ2-3): EPEVTQTPSHQVTQMGQEVILRCVPISNHLYFYWYRQILGQKVEFLVSFYNNEISEKSEIFDDQFSVERPDGSNFTLKIRSTKLEDSAMYFCASSEGSGTNTDTQYFGPGTRLTVL.

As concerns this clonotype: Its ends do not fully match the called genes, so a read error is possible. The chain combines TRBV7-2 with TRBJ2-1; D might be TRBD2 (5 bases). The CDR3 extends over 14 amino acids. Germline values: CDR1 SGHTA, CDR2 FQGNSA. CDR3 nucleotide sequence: TGTGCCAGCAGTTTAGTGGACTCTTACAATGAGCAGTTCTTC. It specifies CASSLVDSYNEQFF. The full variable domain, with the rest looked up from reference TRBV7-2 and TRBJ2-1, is GAGVSQSPSNKVTEKGKDVELRCDPISGHTALYWYRQSLGQGLEFLIYFQGNSAPDKSGLPSDRFSAERTGGSVSTLTIQRTQQEDSAVYLCASSLVDSYNEQFFGPGTRLTVL.

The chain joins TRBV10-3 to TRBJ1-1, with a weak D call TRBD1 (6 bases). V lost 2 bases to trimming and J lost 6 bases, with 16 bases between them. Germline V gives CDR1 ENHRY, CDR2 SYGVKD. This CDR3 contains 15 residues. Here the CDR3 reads CAISEAQQGIAEAFF. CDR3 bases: TGTGCCATCAGTGAGGCACAACAGGGTATCGCTGAAGCTTTCTTT.

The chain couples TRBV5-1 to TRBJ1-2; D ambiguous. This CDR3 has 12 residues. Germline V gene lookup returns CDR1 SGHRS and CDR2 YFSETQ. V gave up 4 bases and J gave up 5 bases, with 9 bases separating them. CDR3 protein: CASSTDGYGYTF. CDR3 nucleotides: TGCGCCAGCAGCACGGACGGTTATGGCTACACCTTC.

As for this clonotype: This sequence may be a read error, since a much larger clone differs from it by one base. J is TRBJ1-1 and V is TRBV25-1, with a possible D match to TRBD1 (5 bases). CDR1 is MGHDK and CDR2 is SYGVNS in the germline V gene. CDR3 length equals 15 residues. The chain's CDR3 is CASSEWGGAGTKAFF. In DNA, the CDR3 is TGTGCCAGCAGTGAATGGGGAGGGGCCGGCACTAAAGCTTTCTTT.

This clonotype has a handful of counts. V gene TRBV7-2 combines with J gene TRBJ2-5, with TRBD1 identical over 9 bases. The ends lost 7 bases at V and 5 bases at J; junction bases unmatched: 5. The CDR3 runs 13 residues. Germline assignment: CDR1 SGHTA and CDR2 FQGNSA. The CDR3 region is CASNPTGGETQYF. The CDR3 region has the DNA TGTGCCAGCAACCCAACAGGGGGCGAGACCCAGTACTTC.

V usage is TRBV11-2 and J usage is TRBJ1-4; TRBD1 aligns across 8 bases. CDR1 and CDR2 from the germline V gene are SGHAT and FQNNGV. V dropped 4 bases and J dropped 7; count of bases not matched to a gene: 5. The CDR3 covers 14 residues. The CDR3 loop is CASSSDRGSEKLFF. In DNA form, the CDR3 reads TGTGCCAGCAGCTCTGACAGGGGCAGTGAAAAACTGTTTTTT.

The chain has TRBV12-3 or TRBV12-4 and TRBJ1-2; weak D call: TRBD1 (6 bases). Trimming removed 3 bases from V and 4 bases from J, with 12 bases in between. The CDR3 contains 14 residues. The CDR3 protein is CASSFVSGAYGYTF. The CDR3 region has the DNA TGTGCCAGCAGTTTCGTCTCGGGGGCCTATGGCTACACCTTC.

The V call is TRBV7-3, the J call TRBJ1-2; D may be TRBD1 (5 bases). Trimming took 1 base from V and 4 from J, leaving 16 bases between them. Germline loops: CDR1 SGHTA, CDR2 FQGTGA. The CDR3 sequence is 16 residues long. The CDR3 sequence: CASSLSGVGGSYGYTF. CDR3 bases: TGTGCCAGCAGCTTAAGCGGGGTCGGGGGTTCCTATGGCTACACCTTC.

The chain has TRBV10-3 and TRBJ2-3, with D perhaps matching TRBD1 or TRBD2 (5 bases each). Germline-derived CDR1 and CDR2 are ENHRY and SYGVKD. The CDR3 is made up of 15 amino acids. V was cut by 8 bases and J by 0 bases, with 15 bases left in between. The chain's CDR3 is CAIGGRLESTDTQYF. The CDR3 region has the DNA TGTGCCATCGGGGGTCGGTTGGAAAGCACAGATACGCAGTATTTT.

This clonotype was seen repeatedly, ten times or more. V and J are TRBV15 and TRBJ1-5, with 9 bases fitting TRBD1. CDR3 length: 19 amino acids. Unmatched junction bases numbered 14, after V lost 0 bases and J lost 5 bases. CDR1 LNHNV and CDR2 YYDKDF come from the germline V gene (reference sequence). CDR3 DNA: TGTGCCACCAGCAGAGATTCGACGGGACAGGGTAAGCTGCATCAGCCCCAGCATTTT. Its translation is CATSRDSTGQGKLHQPQHF.

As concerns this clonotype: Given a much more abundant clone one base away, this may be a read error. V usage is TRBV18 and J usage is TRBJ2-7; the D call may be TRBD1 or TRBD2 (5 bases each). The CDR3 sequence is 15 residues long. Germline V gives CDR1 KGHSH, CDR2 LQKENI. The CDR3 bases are TGTGCCAGCTTACCACCCCGGGACGGCTCCTACGAGCAGTACTTC. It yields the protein CASLPPRDGSYEQYF.

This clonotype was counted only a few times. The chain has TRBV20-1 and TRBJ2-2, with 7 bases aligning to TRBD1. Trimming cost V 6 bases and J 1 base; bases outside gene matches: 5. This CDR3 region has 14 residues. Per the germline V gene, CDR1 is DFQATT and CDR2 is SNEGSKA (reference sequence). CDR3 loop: CSATTGRNTGELFF. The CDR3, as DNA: TGCAGTGCCACGACAGGGAGGAACACCGGGGAGCTGTTTTTT.

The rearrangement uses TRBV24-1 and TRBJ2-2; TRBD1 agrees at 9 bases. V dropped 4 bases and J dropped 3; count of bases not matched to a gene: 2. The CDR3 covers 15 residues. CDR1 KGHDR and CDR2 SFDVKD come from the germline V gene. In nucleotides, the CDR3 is TGTGCCACCAGTGAGGGGGACAGGGACACCGGGGAGCTGTTTTTT. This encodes CATSEGDRDTGELFF.